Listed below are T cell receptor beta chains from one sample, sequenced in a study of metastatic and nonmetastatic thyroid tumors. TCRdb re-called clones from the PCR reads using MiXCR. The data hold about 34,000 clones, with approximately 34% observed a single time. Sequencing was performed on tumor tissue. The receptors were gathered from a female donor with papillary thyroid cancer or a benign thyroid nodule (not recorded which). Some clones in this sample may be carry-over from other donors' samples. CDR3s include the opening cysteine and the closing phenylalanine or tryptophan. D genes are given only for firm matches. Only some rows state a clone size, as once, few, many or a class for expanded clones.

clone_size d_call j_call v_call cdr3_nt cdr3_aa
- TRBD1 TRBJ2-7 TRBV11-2 TGTGCCAGCAGCTCAAGACAGGGGAGAACCTACGAGCAGTACTTC CASSSRQGRTYEQYF
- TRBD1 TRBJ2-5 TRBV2 TGTGCCAGCAACCGGGACAGGGAGTGGGAGACCCAGTACTTC CASNRDREWETQYF
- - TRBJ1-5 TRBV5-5 TGTGCCAGCAGCCCGACGGTGACTCAGCCCCAGCATTTT CASSPTVTQPQHF
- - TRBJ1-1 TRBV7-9 TGTGCCAGCAGCCTGAGGGGAGTGAGCACTGAAGCTTTCTTT CASSLRGVSTEAFF
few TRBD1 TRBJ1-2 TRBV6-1 TGTGCCAGCAGCGTGGGACAGAACTATGGCTACACCTTC CASSVGQNYGYTF
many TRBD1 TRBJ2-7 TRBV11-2 TGTGCCAGCAGCTCGGGACAGGGCCCTACCTACGAGCAGTACTTC CASSSGQGPTYEQYF
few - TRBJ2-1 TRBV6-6 TGTGCCAGCAGTTACGCGACGGAGAAGTTAGTCGGGTTCTTC CASSYATEKLVGFF
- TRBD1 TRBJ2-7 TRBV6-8 TGTGCCAGCAGTTACTTTTCGGGACAGGGGCCCACCTACGAGCAGTACTTC CASSYFSGQGPTYEQYF
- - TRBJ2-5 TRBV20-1 TGCAGTGCTGCCCAGGGGACCCAGTACTTC CSAAQGTQYF
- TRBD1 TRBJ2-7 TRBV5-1 TGCGCCAGCAGCACACGACAGGGTCGTTACGAGCAGTACTTC CASSTRQGRYEQYF
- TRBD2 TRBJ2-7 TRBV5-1 TGCGCCAGCAGCTTGGGTCGGGGGGTAGCCTACGAGCAGTACTTC CASSLGRGVAYEQYF
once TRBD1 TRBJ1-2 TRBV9 TGTGCCAGCACCAAAGACAGGGTGCGGGGCTACACCTTC CASTKDRVRGYTF
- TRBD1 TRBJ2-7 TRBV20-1 TGCAGTGCTAGAGGATATGGACAGGGGGAATACTACGAGCAGTACTTC CSARGYGQGEYYEQYF
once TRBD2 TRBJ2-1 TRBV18 TGTGCCAGCTCACCACAACTAGCGGGGGGCCCCACCTACAATGAGCAGTTCTTC CASSPQLAGGPTYNEQFF
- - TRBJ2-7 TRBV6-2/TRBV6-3 TGTGCCAGCAGTTACGTCAACCGTTGGACAGAAACTCCGGAGATCTACGAGCAGTACTTC CASSYVNRWTETPEIYEQYF
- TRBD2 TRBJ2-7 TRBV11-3 TGTGCCAGCAGCTTATCCGGGACTAGCGTCTACGAGCAGTACTTC CASSLSGTSVYEQYF
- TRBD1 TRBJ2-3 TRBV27 TGTGCCAGCAGTTTCCAGGGGGCTGGGGGGGATACGCAGTATTTT CASSFQGAGGDTQYF
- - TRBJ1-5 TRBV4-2 TGTGCCAGCAGCCAAGACGGACAGCCTGGTCAGCCCCAGCATTTT CASSQDGQPGQPQHF
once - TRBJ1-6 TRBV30 TGTGCCTGGAGTGTAAGGTCCACGGGTAATTCACCCCTCCACTTT CAWSVRSTGNSPLHF
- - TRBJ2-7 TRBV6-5 TGTGCCATCAGTTACTCGGGAGAGTGTGAGCAGTACTTC CAISYSGECEQYF
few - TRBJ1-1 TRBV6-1 TGTGCCAGCAGACGGATCCCAGGGTCTGGGAATACTGAAGCTTTCTTT CASRRIPGSGNTEAFF
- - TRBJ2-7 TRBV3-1 TGTGCCAGCAGCCAAGATCGCGGCACCTTTAAGGAGCAGTACTTC CASSQDRGTFKEQYF